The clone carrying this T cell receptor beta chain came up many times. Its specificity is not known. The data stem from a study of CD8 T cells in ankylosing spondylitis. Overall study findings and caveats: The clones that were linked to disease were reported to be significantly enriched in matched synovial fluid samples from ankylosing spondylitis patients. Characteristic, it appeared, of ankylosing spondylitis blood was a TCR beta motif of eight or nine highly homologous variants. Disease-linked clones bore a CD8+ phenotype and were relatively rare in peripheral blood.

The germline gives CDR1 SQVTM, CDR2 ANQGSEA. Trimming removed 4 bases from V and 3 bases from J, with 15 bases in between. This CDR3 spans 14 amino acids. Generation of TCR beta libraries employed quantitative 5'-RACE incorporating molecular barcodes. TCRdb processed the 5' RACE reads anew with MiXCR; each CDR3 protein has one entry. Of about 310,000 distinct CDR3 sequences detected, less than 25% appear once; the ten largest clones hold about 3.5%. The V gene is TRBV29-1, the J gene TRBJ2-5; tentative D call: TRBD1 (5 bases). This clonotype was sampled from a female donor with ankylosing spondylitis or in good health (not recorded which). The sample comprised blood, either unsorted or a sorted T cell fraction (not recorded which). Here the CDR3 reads CSVANGALKETQYF. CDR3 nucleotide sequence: TGCAGCGTTGCAAATGGGGCGTTGAAAGAGACCCAGTACTTC.